This T cell receptor beta chain was sequenced during a study of PD-1 blockade in classical Hodgkin lymphoma. Broader study findings: Reports described newly diagnosed patients as having lower baseline TCR diversity than healthy donors.

Sample time point: cycle 4 day 1 (C4D1), after 6 weeks of nivolumab. Exposure to brentuximab vedotin varied, and each patient had relapsed following autologous stem cell transplantation. CDR1 SGHTS and CDR2 YDEGEE come from the germline V gene. The CDR3 covers 13 residues. A remark on this clone: Its antigen is currently unknown. Compared with germline, one end of the junction differs, possibly owing to a read error.

TCRdb's table, derived via immunoSEQ multiplex PCR, lists solely in-frame clones and lacks some. Of over 50,000 clones in the sample, roughly nine tenths are singletons; the top ten hold approximately 7%. This sample comprised peripheral blood mononuclear cells (PBMCs), obtained before the fourth cycle of nivolumab. The receptor was isolated from a human donor with classical Hodgkin lymphoma. The J gene is TRBJ2-7, the V gene TRBV5-8; TRBD2 is a possible D gene (5 bases). As DNA, the CDR3 is TGTGCCAGCAGTTATCGGACGGGGTACGAACAGTACTTC. As protein: CASSYRTGYEQYF.